Shown below are 16 T cell receptor beta chains from a single sample sequenced in a study of T-cell memory formation after mild COVID-19. A single record per CDR3 protein comes from TCRdb applying MiXCR to the 5' RACE reads. The table has approximately 250,000 distinct CDR3 sequences, about a sixth seen once. The specimen sequenced was PBMCs or a T cell subset sorted from them (not recorded which). The receptors originated from a man younger than 35 who had mild COVID-19 (a few samples of this study predate the infection). Cell type and time point are not known.

Only a few counts were recorded for this clonotype. V and J are TRBV4-3 and TRBJ2-3, with 11 bases identical to TRBD2. V was clipped by 4 bases and J by 1 base; unmatched bases: 7. From germline, CDR1 is LGHNA and CDR2 YSLEER. CDR3 length: 17 amino acids. The CDR3 here is CASSRTLTSGGTDTQYF. DNA for the CDR3: TGCGCCAGCAGCCGCACGTTGACTAGCGGGGGCACAGATACGCAGTATTTT.

This clonotype was counted at least ten times. This chain connects TRBV20-1 to TRBJ2-1; 7 bases are shared with TRBD2. Losses at the gene ends were 1 base for V and 0 bases for J; bases not matched to a gene: 6. Looked up from germline, CDR1 is DFQATT and CDR2 is SNEGSKA (reference sequence). The CDR3 has 16 residues. CDR3 loop: CSARGRLADSYNEQFF. As DNA, the CDR3 is TGCAGTGCTAGAGGTCGCCTAGCGGACTCCTACAATGAGCAGTTCTTC.

This clonotype turned up a few times. This rearrangement joins TRBV7-2 to TRBJ1-2, with 8 bases that match TRBD1. CDR1 and CDR2 from the germline V gene are SGHTA and FQGNSA. V gave up 4 bases and J gave up 8 bases; unmatched junction bases: 9. This CDR3 has 14 residues. CDR3 sequence (DNA): TGTGCCAGCAGCTCAGGACAGGGAATGAGGGGCTACACCTTC. This codes for CASSSGQGMRGYTF.

Only a few counts were recorded for this clonotype. V gene TRBV5-1 combines with J gene TRBJ2-1, with D unclear. The CDR3 runs 14 residues. The germline V and J ends were trimmed by 4 bases and 9 bases, with 17 bases remaining between them. Germline V lookup: CDR1 SGHRS, CDR2 YFSETQ. The CDR3 region has the DNA TGCGCCAGCAGCCTGGGTCAGGTTATGAGTGAGCAGTTCTTC. Translation: CASSLGQVMSEQFF.

The genes are TRBV10-3 and TRBJ2-2; D not certain. Trimming took off 6 bases at V and 5 bases at J, with 4 bases between the two ends. Germline values: CDR1 ENHRY, CDR2 SYGVKD. This CDR3 is built from 11 residues. The CDR3 protein is CAIRETGELFF. The CDR3 bases are TGTGCCATCAGGGAAACCGGGGAGCTGTTTTTT.

The chain is built from TRBV19 and TRBJ1-5; D might be TRBD1 (6 bases). V was clipped by 7 bases and J by 0 bases, with 13 bases between them. CDR3 length equals 15 residues. CDR1 is LNHDA and CDR2 is SQIVND in the germline V gene (reference sequence). The CDR3 spells CASTPRGLSNQPQHF. CDR3 nucleotides: TGTGCCAGTACCCCACGGGGGCTTAGCAATCAGCCCCAGCATTTT.

The chain has TRBV13 and TRBJ2-5; TRBD1 matches at 11 bases. This CDR3 is 17 amino acids long. Trimming at V came to 5 bases and at J to 4 bases, leaving 12 bases not matched to a gene. Germline loops: CDR1 PRHDT, CDR2 FYEKMQ (reference sequence). CDR3 loop: CASSVSPGTGGRETQYF. CDR3 in DNA: TGTGCCAGCAGCGTCAGCCCCGGGACAGGGGGACGAGAGACCCAGTACTTC.

This clonotype was detected a few times. The chain combines TRBV7-2 with TRBJ2-1; D not certain. Germline V gives CDR1 SGHTA, CDR2 FQGNSA. V was cut by 3 bases and J by 0 bases, with 6 bases left in between. The length of the CDR3 is 14 residues. CDR3 in DNA: TGTGCCAGCAGCTTTAAGAGCTCCTACAATGAGCAGTTCTTC. As protein: CASSFKSSYNEQFF.

This clonotype was seen more than once but under ten times. The chain employs TRBV5-1 and TRBJ2-5; no firm D call. There are 11 residues in the CDR3. Germline lookup yields CDR1 SGHRS and CDR2 YFSETQ. Trimming stripped 7 bases from V and 6 bases from J, with 10 bases between. DNA of the CDR3: TGCGCCAGCGTCGGGTTAAAGACCCAGTACTTC. Protein product: CASVGLKTQYF.

The chain links TRBV28 to TRBJ2-5, with TRBD2 identical over 8 bases. Germline V gives CDR1 MDHEN, CDR2 SYDVKM. V lost 1 base, J lost 9 bases, and 7 bases stayed unmatched. There are 14 residues in the CDR3. The CDR3 nucleotides read TGTGCCAGCAGTTTATATAGCGGGGCAGGGGCCCAGTACTTC. Residues: CASSLYSGAGAQYF.

This chain joins TRBV12-3 or TRBV12-4 and TRBJ1-6; 7 bases agree with TRBD1. CDR3 length equals 14 residues. J lost 7 bases, V lost 7 bases, and 7 bases had no gene match. The CDR3 region has the DNA TGTGCCAGCAACAGGGGCCTCCACAATTCACCCCTCCACTTT. Amino acids: CASNRGLHNSPLHF.

This clonotype showed up just a few times. The chain is built from TRBV30 and TRBJ1-2, with D possibly being TRBD1 (6 bases). This CDR3 has 12 amino acids. Trimming removed 7 bases at V and 2 bases at J, with 11 bases between. The germline V gene has CDR1 GTSNPN and CDR2 SVGIG (reference sequence). The CDR3 sequence: CASNTGNYGYTF. The CDR3 nucleotides read TGTGCCTCTAACACAGGGAACTATGGCTACACCTTC.

This chain joins TRBV28 and TRBJ2-7; 9 nucleotides align to TRBD1. The CDR3 extends over 15 amino acids. Germline V CDR1 and CDR2: MDHEN, SYDVKM. V lost 7 bases and J lost 5; bases outside the gene matches: 12. The CDR3: CASTNGGQGRHEQYV. CDR3 sequence (DNA): TGTGCCAGCACCAATGGGGGACAGGGACGCCACGAGCAGTACGTC.

The V gene is TRBV18, the J gene TRBJ1-1; 10 positions agree with TRBD1. CDR1 is KGHSH and CDR2 is LQKENI in the germline V gene. With V trimmed by 1 base and J by 6 bases, 2 bases remained unmatched. The CDR3 is 14 amino acids. Here the CDR3 DNA reads TGTGCCAGCTCACCACAGACAGGGGGCCCTGAAGCTTTCTTT. Protein product: CASSPQTGGPEAFF. Filled out from reference TRBV18 and TRBJ1-1, the complete variable domain reads NAGVMQNPRHLVRRRGQEARLRCSPMKGHSHVYWYRQLPEEGLKFMVYLQKENIIDESGMPKERFSAEFPKEGPSILRIQQVVRGDSAAYFCASSPQTGGPEAFFGQGTRLTVV.

The rearrangement joins TRBV6-5 to TRBJ2-3; a possible D gene is TRBD1 (6 bases). V was shortened by 9 bases and J by 3 bases, with 19 bases between the two germline ends. CDR1 MNHEY and CDR2 SVGAGI come from the germline V gene. The CDR3 contains 15 residues. Here the CDR3 reads CASSSGQFITDTQYF. DNA for the CDR3: TGTGCCAGTTCCTCAGGACAGTTTATTACAGATACGCAGTATTTT.

J is TRBJ2-3 and V is TRBV20-1; a possible D gene is TRBD2 (5 bases). CDR3 length equals 15 residues. V was clipped by 6 bases and J by 0 bases, with 16 bases between them. Per the germline V gene, CDR1 is DFQATT and CDR2 is SNEGSKA (reference sequence). CDR3 amino acids: CSAPAPRTSTDTQYF. In nucleotides, the CDR3 is TGCAGTGCGCCCGCCCCACGGACTAGCACAGATACGCAGTATTTT.